The rows below give T cell receptor beta chains drawn from one sample of a study of control samples from healthy donors and cancer patients. The data were produced by immunoSEQ multiplex PCR, yet TCRdb's version contains in-frame clones alone and is incomplete. In the table there are approximately 160,000 clones, more than 85% of which are singletons. Sequenced input: blood. The receptors shown here come from a woman aged 35 to 49 in good health. Both conserved end residues are part of each CDR3. Each record gives: J gene, clone size, V gene, D gene, CDR3 protein, CDR3 DNA. A D gene is named only where the DNA matches it firmly. Clone size is stated in some rows and not others, as once, few, many or a class when expanded.

>TRBJ2-3|.|TRBV13|TRBD1
CASSLGRGQSTDTQYF
TGTGCCAGCAGCTTAGGCCGGGGACAGAGCACAGATACGCAGTATTTT
>TRBJ1-5|once|TRBV6-2/TRBV6-3|.
CASSHPEDQPQHF
TGTGCCAGCAGTCACCCCGAGGATCAGCCCCAGCATTTT
>TRBJ2-5|.|TRBV5-1|TRBD1
CASSLGTGGQETQYF
TGCGCCAGCAGCCTAGGGACAGGCGGGCAAGAGACCCAGTACTTC
>TRBJ2-1|.|TRBV27|.
CASSPLQGALQFF
TGTGCCAGCAGCCCTCTACAGGGTGCGTTGCAGTTCTTC
>TRBJ1-4|.|TRBV4-1|.
CASSQGFFESDEKLFF
TGCGCCAGCAGCCAGGGGTTTTTCGAGTCGGATGAAAAACTGTTTTTT
>TRBJ2-1|.|TRBV14|TRBD2
CASSQGLAGAYEQFF
TGTGCCAGCAGCCAAGGACTAGCGGGGGCCTATGAGCAGTTCTTC
>TRBJ2-7|.|TRBV3-1/TRBV3-2|.
CASSRDSYEQYF
TGTGCCAGCAGCCGGGACTCCTACGAGCAGTACTTC
>TRBJ2-2|.|TRBV3-1/TRBV3-2|TRBD1
CASSPVDRAPGELFF
TGTGCCAGCAGCCCGGTCGACAGGGCGCCCGGGGAGCTGTTTTTT
>TRBJ1-1|once|TRBV28|.
CASSPGSGTEAFF
TGTGCCAGCAGCCCAGGGTCCGGCACTGAAGCTTTCTTT
>TRBJ1-1|.|TRBV6-1|.
CASSEAFSRGPEAFF
TGTGCCAGCAGTGAAGCGTTTTCGAGGGGTCCTGAAGCTTTCTTT
>TRBJ2-7|.|TRBV5-4|TRBD1
CASSVDRAMPYEQYF
TGTGCCAGCAGCGTAGACAGGGCGATGCCCTACGAGCAGTACTTC
>TRBJ1-2|.|TRBV7-3|.
CASSSNTRAPYDYTF
TGTGCCAGCAGCTCAAATACCCGGGCCCCATACGACTACACCTTC
>TRBJ1-1|.|TRBV4-1|.
CASSHGPPGRNTEAFF
TGCGCCAGCAGCCATGGCCCCCCGGGCCGGAACACTGAAGCTTTCTTT
>TRBJ2-1|.|TRBV6-5|TRBD2
CASSRGLAVHNEQFF
TGTGCCAGCAGTAGGGGACTAGCGGTCCACAATGAGCAGTTCTTC
>TRBJ1-1|.|TRBV29-1|.
CSLGLAPEAFF
TGCAGTTTAGGGTTAGCACCTGAAGCTTTCTTT
>TRBJ1-5|.|TRBV5-8|.
CASSLGIGQPQHF
TGTGCCAGCAGCTTGGGGATCGGTCAGCCCCAGCATTTT
>TRBJ2-5|.|TRBV10-3|.
CAISERRGPQGETQYF
TGTGCCATCAGTGAGAGGCGGGGGCCACAGGGAGAGACCCAGTACTTC
>TRBJ1-1|.|TRBV10-3|.
CAISESQNTEAFF
TGTGCCATCAGTGAGTCCCAGAACACTGAAGCTTTCTTT
>TRBJ2-1|.|TRBV5-1|TRBD2
CASSLAGGKSYNEQFF
TGCGCCAGCAGCTTGGCCGGGGGGAAGAGCTACAATGAGCAGTTCTTC
>TRBJ2-3|.|TRBV27|TRBD2
CARRRGGIDTQYF
TGTGCCAGGCGGCGGGGGGGGATAGATACGCAGTATTTT
>TRBJ1-4|once|TRBV14|TRBD1
CASSHGTGSTNEKLFF
TGTGCCAGCAGCCATGGGACAGGGTCTACTAATGAAAAACTGTTTTTT
>TRBJ2-3|.|TRBV6-5|TRBD2
CARTSDWGTDTQYF
TGTGCCAGAACTAGCGACTGGGGCACAGATACGCAGTATTTT
>TRBJ2-4|.|TRBV5-1|.
CASSLNLAKNIQYF
TGCGCCAGCAGCTTGAACCTAGCCAAAAACATTCAGTACTTC
>TRBJ2-2|.|TRBV5-3|TRBD1
CARSFPGQGIWELFF
TGTGCCAGAAGCTTTCCGGGACAGGGTATCTGGGAGCTGTTTTTT
>TRBJ2-3|.|TRBV4-2|.
CASSREAYTQYF
TGTGCCAGCAGCCGGGAGGCATATACGCAGTATTTT
>TRBJ1-4|.|TRBV29-1|TRBD1
CSAQGGRGGYEKLFF
TGCAGCGCCCAGGGGGGTAGGGGAGGGTATGAAAAACTGTTTTTT
>TRBJ1-2|once|TRBV11-2|.
CASSSKKGYGYTF
TGTGCCAGCAGCTCCAAGAAGGGCTATGGCTACACCTTC
>TRBJ2-1|.|TRBV11-3|.
CASSSMSSSYNEQFF
TGTGCCAGCAGCTCCATGTCGAGCTCCTACAATGAGCAGTTCTTC
>TRBJ2-2|.|TRBV11-3|TRBD2
CASSLGLAGGNTGELFF
TGTGCCAGCAGCCTGGGACTAGCGGGGGGGAACACCGGGGAGCTGTTTTTT
>TRBJ2-7|.|TRBV4-2|TRBD2
CASSQNRGGSYEQYF
TGTGCCAGCAGCCAAAACCGGGGGGGGTCCTACGAGCAGTACTTC
>TRBJ2-7|once|TRBV6-5|.
CASSYEGSYEQYF
TGTGCCAGCAGTTACGAAGGGTCATACGAGCAGTACTTC
>TRBJ1-2|.|TRBV9|.
CATKTHRDYGYTF
TGTGCCACCAAAACCCACAGGGACTATGGCTACACCTTC
>TRBJ1-3|.|TRBV4-1|.
CASSSGQSGNTIYF
TGCGCCAGCAGCTCAGGACAGTCTGGAAACACCATATATTTT
>TRBJ1-2|.|TRBV3-1/TRBV3-2|TRBD1
CASSHLRDRLPYGYTF
TGTGCCAGCAGCCACCTTCGGGACAGACTACCCTATGGCTACACCTTC
>TRBJ2-1|.|TRBV10-3|TRBD1
CAISESGTGGLGQFF
TGTGCCATCAGTGAGTCTGGGACAGGGGGACTCGGGCAGTTCTTC
>TRBJ1-1|.|TRBV27|.
CASKTTGLNTEAFF
TGTGCCAGCAAGACAACAGGGCTGAACACTGAAGCTTTCTTT
>TRBJ2-1|.|TRBV27|TRBD2
CASSLFSGGASYNEQFF
TGTGCCAGCAGTTTATTTAGCGGGGGGGCATCTTACAATGAGCAGTTCTTC
>TRBJ2-6|.|TRBV6-2/TRBV6-3|.
CASSGSNSGANVLTF
TGTGCCAGCAGCGGGTCCAACTCTGGGGCCAACGTCCTGACTTTC
>TRBJ2-2|.|TRBV4-1|TRBD2
CASSQFGRGGATGELFF
TGCGCCAGCAGCCAATTCGGCCGCGGGGGGGCGACCGGGGAGCTGTTTTTT
>TRBJ1-6|.|TRBV7-9|.
CASSLSQGTSPLHF
TGTGCCAGCAGCTTGAGCCAGGGTACTTCACCCCTCCACTTT
>TRBJ2-7|.|TRBV5-1|.
CASSLVAPSEGEQYF
TGCGCCAGCAGCTTGGTGGCACCAAGTGAAGGAGAGCAGTACTTC
>TRBJ2-1|.|TRBV5-5|.
CASSSEFGEQFF
TGTGCCAGCAGCTCCGAGTTCGGTGAGCAGTTCTTC
>TRBJ1-2|few|TRBV19|.
CASSGGGRLANYGYTF
TGTGCCAGTAGTGGAGGAGGCCGGCTAGCTAACTATGGCTACACCTTC
>TRBJ2-5|.|TRBV3-1/TRBV3-2|TRBD2
CASSPPGGLETQYF
TGTGCCAGCAGCCCACCGGGGGGGCTCGAGACCCAGTACTTC
>TRBJ2-3|.|TRBV7-2|TRBD1
CASSLVWGQGARDTQYF
TGTGCCAGCAGCTTAGTGTGGGGACAGGGGGCGAGAGATACGCAGTATTTT
>TRBJ1-1|.|TRBV2|TRBD1
CASSPGQGGSEAFF
TGTGCCAGCAGTCCCGGTCAGGGGGGCTCTGAAGCTTTCTTT
>TRBJ2-3|.|TRBV6-5|.
CASSYRRAREYTQYF
TGTGCCAGCAGTTACAGAAGGGCCAGGGAGTATACGCAGTATTTT
>TRBJ1-2|.|TRBV27|TRBD1
CASSYTGGDYGYTF
TGTGCCAGCAGTTACACAGGGGGGGACTATGGCTACACCTTC
>TRBJ2-5|.|TRBV11-2|.
CASSPPWKSPQETQYF
TGTGCCAGCAGCCCCCCCTGGAAGTCCCCCCAAGAGACCCAGTACTTC
>TRBJ2-1|.|TRBV5-1|.
CASSLGTEGNEQFF
TGCGCCAGCAGCTTAGGGACGGAGGGCAATGAGCAGTTCTTC
>TRBJ1-2|.|TRBV18|.
CASSPQGWEYGYTF
TGTGCCAGTTCACCACAGGGATGGGAGTATGGCTACACCTTC